One and the same sample provided the 26 T cell receptor beta chains below, sequenced in a study of neurological immune-mediated disorders. TCRdb analysed the 5' RACE reads with MiXCR anew, one entry per CDR3 protein. This sample has 100,000 to 150,000 distinct CDR3 sequences, with 3.2% found just once. The specimen was PBMCs. The receptor source for this set is a young woman with multiple sclerosis.

Many counts were recorded for this clonotype. The chain recombines TRBV19 with TRBJ1-1; 8 bases are a match to TRBD1. The CDR3 runs 15 residues. With V trimmed by 3 bases and J by 1 base, 4 bases remained unmatched. The germline gives CDR1 LNHDA, CDR2 SQIVND (reference sequence). The CDR3 loop is CASSILTGGNTEAFF. DNA for the CDR3: TGTGCCAGTAGTATCCTAACAGGGGGGAACACTGAAGCTTTCTTT. Full variable domain (outside the CDR3, taken from reference TRBV19 and TRBJ1-1): DGGITQSPKYLFRKEGQNVTLSCEQNLNHDAMYWYRQDPGQGLRLIYYSQIVNDFQKGDIAEGYSVSREKKESFPLTVTSAQKNPTAFYLCASSILTGGNTEAFFGQGTRLTVV.

This clonotype was detected ten times or more. The chain employs TRBV11-3 and TRBJ2-2; possibly TRBD1 or TRBD2 for D (5 bases each). There are 13 residues in the CDR3. Trimming shortened V by 2 bases and J by 6 bases, and 7 bases separated the two germline ends. From germline, CDR1 is SGHNT and CDR2 YENEEA. As DNA, the CDR3 is TGTGCCAGCAGCTTACGGGACCCCGGGGAGCTGTTTTTT. Translating gives CASSLRDPGELFF.

This clonotype showed up just a few times. Being one base from a much bigger clone, this may be a read error. The V gene is TRBV5-1, the J gene TRBJ2-1; D could derive from TRBD1 or TRBD2 (5 bases each). The CDR3 is 12 amino acids. The V gene lost 7 bases and the J gene lost 9 bases, with 14 bases spanning the gap. Germline V gives CDR1 SGHRS, CDR2 YFSETQ. The CDR3 spells CASGPAGGEQFF. The CDR3 DNA reads TGCGCCAGCGGACCAGCTGGGGGTGAGCAGTTCTTC.

Many counts were recorded for this clonotype. The rearrangement joins TRBV20-1 to TRBJ2-5; 9 bases are a match to TRBD2. Germline CDR1 and CDR2: DFQATT and SNEGSKA (reference sequence). CDR3 length equals 16 residues. V was pared by 7 bases and J by 2 bases, with 14 bases of the junction left unmatched. CDR3 amino acids: CSVLGPAGGLQETQYF. The CDR3 DNA reads as TGCAGTGTCTTAGGCCCAGCGGGAGGCTTACAAGAGACCCAGTACTTC.

This clonotype has at least ten counts. V and J are TRBV18 and TRBJ2-5; possible D gene TRBD2, 5 bases. V was clipped by 0 bases and J by 5 bases, with 13 bases between them. The CDR3 is 15 amino acids. Germline values: CDR1 KGHSH, CDR2 LQKENI. As DNA, the CDR3 is TGTGCCAGCTCACCACCTAGCGTGATGGGGGAGACCCAGTACTTC. This gives the protein CASSPPSVMGETQYF.

This clonotype was recorded at least ten times. The chain joins TRBV14 to TRBJ2-2; D ambiguous. The V gene's germline CDR1 is SGHDN and CDR2 FVKESK. The CDR3 totals 14 residues. Between the trimmed V and J ends, which lost 1 base and 7 bases, there was a span of 10 bases. CDR3 in amino acids: CASSQGSSGGELFF. The DNA of the CDR3 is TGTGCCAGCAGCCAAGGGTCGTCCGGCGGGGAGCTGTTTTTT.

This clonotype was recorded at least ten times. This chain links TRBV6-1 with TRBJ2-5; no reliable D call. The V gene lost 5 bases and the J gene lost 0 bases, with 10 bases spanning the gap. The CDR3 sequence is 14 residues long. CDR1 and CDR2 from the germline V gene are MNHNS and SASEGT. DNA of the CDR3: TGTGCCAGCAGTCTACAAGGGTACCAAGAGACCCAGTACTTC. This sequence encodes CASSLQGYQETQYF.

This clonotype has a count of ten or more. The gene calls are TRBV27 and TRBJ1-2, with D perhaps matching TRBD1 (5 bases). Germline V gene data show CDR1 as MNHEY and CDR2 as SMNVEV (reference sequence). CDR3 size: 15 residues. With 7 bases removed from V and 4 bases from J, the gap between germline ends came to 19 bases. CDR3 sequence reads: CASTNNPLDTYGYTF. For the CDR3, the DNA is TGTGCCAGCACCAATAACCCCCTGGACACCTATGGCTACACCTTC.

The chain joins TRBV12-3 or TRBV12-4 to TRBJ1-1; 9 bases agree with TRBD1. CDR3 length: 18 residues. V shed 5 bases and J 5 bases; nucleotides not matched to a gene: 18. DNA for the CDR3: TGTGCCAGCAGTGAACCGGGACAGGGACTTTTTTTTGAGACTGAAGCTTTCTTT. This codes for CASSEPGQGLFFETEAFF.

This clonotype was detected ten times or more. The V call is TRBV5-1, the J call TRBJ2-2, with D possibly being TRBD1 or TRBD2 (6 bases each). There are 16 residues in the CDR3. Germline V gene lookup returns CDR1 SGHRS and CDR2 YFSETQ. With 4 bases removed from V and 5 bases from J, the gap between germline ends came to 18 bases. CDR3 nucleotide sequence: TGCGCCAGCAGCCTGACTGGAGGGGGGAATACCGGGGAGCTGTTTTTT. Its translation is CASSLTGGGNTGELFF. Looking up the rest from reference TRBV5-1 and TRBJ2-2 gives the full variable domain: KAGVTQTPRYLIKTRGQQVTLSCSPISGHRSVSWYQQTPGQGLQFLFEYFSETQRNKGNFPGRFSGRQFSNSRSEMNVSTLELGDSALYLCASSLTGGGNTGELFFGEGSRLTVL.

This clonotype was picked up many times. V is TRBV25-1 and J is TRBJ1-1; D unresolved. The CDR3 has 12 amino acids. Germline assignment: CDR1 MGHDK and CDR2 SYGVNS. Trimming pared 8 bases from V and 6 bases from J, leaving 13 bases between. DNA of the CDR3: TGTGCCAGCTCTAACCCGGCAGCTGAAGCTTTCTTT. Residues: CASSNPAAEAFF.

The table lists this clonotype with many counts. The chain combines TRBV12-3 or TRBV12-4 with TRBJ1-6; no firm D call. This CDR3 is 13 amino acids long. V lost 5 bases and J lost 10, with 12 bases in between. The CDR3 protein is CASSPTPVSPLHF. Here the CDR3 DNA reads TGTGCCAGCAGTCCTACCCCAGTGTCACCCCTCCACTTT.

This clonotype was counted at least ten times. This rearrangement joins TRBV5-1 to TRBJ2-3; 10 nucleotides align to TRBD2. Germline CDR1 and CDR2: SGHRS and YFSETQ. The J segment lost 1 base and the V segment lost 2 bases, leaving 1 base of the junction unmatched. The CDR3 length is 15 residues. The CDR3: CASSFLAGGTDTQYF. CDR3 sequence (DNA): TGCGCCAGCAGCTTCCTAGCGGGGGGCACAGATACGCAGTATTTT.

The gene calls are TRBV20-1 and TRBJ2-5, with D possibly TRBD2 on 5 matching bases. Germline lookup yields CDR1 DFQATT and CDR2 SNEGSKA (reference sequence). V was pared by 3 bases and J by 0 bases, with 11 bases between. The CDR3 runs 14 residues. In DNA, the CDR3 is TGCAGTGCTAGGTCGGGATCTGACCAAGAGACCCAGTACTTC. Translated: CSARSGSDQETQYF.

This clonotype came up many times. The CDR3 DNA reads TGCGCCAGCAGCCCATCCACAGATACGCAGTATTTT. Translation: CASSPSTDTQYF. The rearrangement joins TRBV5-1 to TRBJ2-3, with D hard to call. Germline CDR1 SGHRS, CDR2 YFSETQ. V dropped 4 bases and J dropped 2 bases, with 5 bases sitting between them. The CDR3 has 12 residues. The full variable domain, its missing parts supplied by reference TRBV5-1 and TRBJ2-3, is KAGVTQTPRYLIKTRGQQVTLSCSPISGHRSVSWYQQTPGQGLQFLFEYFSETQRNKGNFPGRFSGRQFSNSRSEMNVSTLELGDSALYLCASSPSTDTQYFGPGTRLTVL.

This clonotype was counted ten times or more. The chain recombines TRBV5-1 with TRBJ2-6; maybe TRBD2 (6 bases). V lost 3 bases and J 0 bases, leaving 16 bases between the germline ends. The CDR3 totals 18 residues. Germline V gene data show CDR1 as SGHRS and CDR2 as YFSETQ. CDR3 protein: CASSSRGTALSGANVLTF. The CDR3 DNA follows: TGCGCCAGCAGCTCTCGAGGGACTGCTCTCTCTGGGGCCAACGTCCTGACTTTC.

There are a few counts of this clonotype. The CDR3 sequence: CASSHPTGTDTQYF. DNA for the CDR3: TGCGCCAGCAGCCATCCGACAGGCACAGATACGCAGTATTTT. This chain connects TRBV5-1 to TRBJ2-3; possibly TRBD1 for D (5 bases). Trimming shortened V by 4 bases and J by 1 base, and 10 bases separated the two germline ends. CDR3 length equals 14 residues. Germline values: CDR1 SGHRS, CDR2 YFSETQ.

This clonotype was seen a few times. CDR3 nucleotide sequence: TGCAGTGCTAAAAGAGGGGATACGCAGTATTTT. This encodes CSAKRGDTQYF. This chain uses TRBV20-1 with TRBJ2-3; D may be TRBD2 (5 bases). Between the trimmed V and J ends, which lost 4 bases and 6 bases, there was a span of 8 bases. Per the germline V gene, CDR1 is DFQATT and CDR2 is SNEGSKA (reference sequence). CDR3 size: 11 residues.

The V and J genes are TRBV6-2 or TRBV6-3 and TRBJ1-1, with D uncertain. The V end lost 7 bases, the J end lost 6 bases, and 12 bases lay between the germline ends. The CDR3 contains 12 residues. Germline CDR1 reads MNHEY; CDR2 reads SVGEGT. CDR3 DNA sequence: TGTGCCAGCAAAGCTCCCGGGGCTGAAGCTTTCTTT. Translating it yields CASKAPGAEAFF.

This clonotype showed up many times. This chain connects TRBV10-3 to TRBJ2-7; D is perhaps TRBD1 (7 bases). Trimming took off 4 bases at V and 3 bases at J, with 10 bases between the two ends. This CDR3 has 13 amino acids. CDR1 is ENHRY and CDR2 is SYGVKD in the germline V gene. The CDR3 sequence: CAISAQGGYEQYF. The CDR3, as DNA: TGTGCCATCAGTGCCCAGGGGGGCTACGAGCAGTACTTC.

This clonotype was observed at least ten times. The rearrangement links TRBV6-6 to TRBJ2-6, with D unclear. Germline V CDR1 and CDR2: MNHNY, SVGAGI (reference sequence). The V end lost 10 bases, the J end lost 1 base, and 11 bases lay between the germline ends. The CDR3 loop spans 14 amino acids. CDR3 in amino acids: CATSWGSGANVLTF. The CDR3 DNA is TGTGCCACCTCCTGGGGATCTGGGGCCAACGTCCTGACTTTC.

The sample holds many counts of this clonotype. The chain carries TRBV6-6 and TRBJ2-7, with a weak D call TRBD1 (6 bases). The germline V gene has CDR1 MNHNY and CDR2 SVGAGI (reference sequence). The CDR3 consists of 14 residues. Trimming pared 7 bases from V and 3 bases from J, leaving 16 bases between. CDR3 amino acids: CASTSSDSNYEQYF. The CDR3 region has the DNA TGTGCCAGCACCTCATCGGACAGCAACTACGAGCAGTACTTC.

Only a few counts were recorded for this clonotype. The V gene is TRBV27, the J gene TRBJ2-3; a possible D gene is TRBD2 (7 bases). The CDR3 consists of 17 residues. V was clipped by 0 bases and J by 1 base, with 14 bases between them. Germline CDR1 and CDR2: MNHEY and SMNVEV (reference sequence). CDR3 sequence: CASSLSGGLLRTDTQYF. In nucleotides, the CDR3 is TGTGCCAGCAGTTTATCCGGGGGGCTCTTACGCACAGATACGCAGTATTTT.

This clonotype turned up a few times. V usage is TRBV18 and J usage is TRBJ2-2, with 8 bases matching TRBD1. CDR1 and CDR2 from the germline V gene are KGHSH and LQKENI. This CDR3 is built from 16 residues. J lost 0 bases, V lost 0 bases, and 0 bases had no gene match. CDR3 protein: CASSPPGQANTGELFF. DNA of the CDR3: TGTGCCAGCTCACCACCGGGACAGGCGAACACCGGGGAGCTGTTTTTT.

This clonotype was detected many times. The chain links TRBV29-1 to TRBJ2-6, with D unresolved. Trimming took 6 bases from V and 0 from J, leaving 15 bases between them. In germline, CDR1 is SQVTM, CDR2 ANQGSEA. The CDR3 totals 16 residues. CDR3 in DNA: TGCAGCGTCCCAGGCGGAATGATCTCTGGGGCCAACGTCCTGACTTTC. Protein sequence: CSVPGGMISGANVLTF. The full variable domain, its missing parts supplied by reference TRBV29-1 and TRBJ2-6, is SAVISQKPSRDICQRGTSLTIQCQVDSQVTMMFWYRQQPGQSLTLIATANQGSEATYESGFVIDKFPISRPNLTFSTLTVSNMSPEDSSIYLCSVPGGMISGANVLTFGAGSRLTVL.

This clonotype was picked up many times. V gene TRBV20-1 combines with J gene TRBJ2-2; no clear D. The CDR3 is 14 amino acids. Germline CDR1 reads DFQATT; CDR2 reads SNEGSKA (reference sequence). V was pared by 0 bases and J by 2 bases, with 7 bases between. CDR3 sequence reads: CSARDNLNTGELFF. The CDR3 DNA reads TGCAGTGCTAGAGATAACTTAAACACCGGGGAGCTGTTTTTT.